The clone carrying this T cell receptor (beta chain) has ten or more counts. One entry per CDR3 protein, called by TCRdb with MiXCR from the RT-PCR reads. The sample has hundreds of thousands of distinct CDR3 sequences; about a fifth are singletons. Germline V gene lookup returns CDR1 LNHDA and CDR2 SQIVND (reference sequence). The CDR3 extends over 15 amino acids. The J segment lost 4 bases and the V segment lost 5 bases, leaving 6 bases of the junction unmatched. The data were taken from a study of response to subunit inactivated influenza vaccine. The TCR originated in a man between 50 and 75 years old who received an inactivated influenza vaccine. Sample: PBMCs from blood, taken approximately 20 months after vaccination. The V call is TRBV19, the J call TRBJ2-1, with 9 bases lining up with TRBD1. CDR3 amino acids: CASSYGTGIYNEQFF. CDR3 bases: TGTGCCAGTAGTTATGGGACAGGGATTTACAATGAGCAGTTCTTC. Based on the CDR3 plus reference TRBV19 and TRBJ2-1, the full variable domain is DGGITQSPKYLFRKEGQNVTLSCEQNLNHDAMYWYRQDPGQGLRLIYYSQIVNDFQKGDIAEGYSVSREKKESFPLTVTSAQKNPTAFYLCASSYGTGIYNEQFFGPGTRLTVL.